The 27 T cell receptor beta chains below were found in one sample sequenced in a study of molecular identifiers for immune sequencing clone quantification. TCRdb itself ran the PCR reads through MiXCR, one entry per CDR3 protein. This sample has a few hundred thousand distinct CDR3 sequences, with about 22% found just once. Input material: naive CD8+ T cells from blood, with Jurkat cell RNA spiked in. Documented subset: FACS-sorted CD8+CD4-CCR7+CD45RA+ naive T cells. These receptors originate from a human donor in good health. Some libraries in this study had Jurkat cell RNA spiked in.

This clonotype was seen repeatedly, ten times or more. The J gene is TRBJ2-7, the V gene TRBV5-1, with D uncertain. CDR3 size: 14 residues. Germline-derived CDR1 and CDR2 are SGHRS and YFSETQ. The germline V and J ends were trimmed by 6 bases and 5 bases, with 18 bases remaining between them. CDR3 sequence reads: CASTFTLGGHEQYF. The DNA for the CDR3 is TGCGCCAGCACCTTTACGCTGGGCGGTCACGAGCAGTACTTC.

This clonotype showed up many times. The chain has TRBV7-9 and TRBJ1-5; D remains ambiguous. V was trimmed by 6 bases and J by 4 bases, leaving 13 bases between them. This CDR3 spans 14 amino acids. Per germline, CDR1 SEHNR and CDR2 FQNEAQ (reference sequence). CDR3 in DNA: TGTGCCAGCAGTTCTACACGGCAGAATCAGCCCCAGCATTTT. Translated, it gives CASSSTRQNQPQHF.

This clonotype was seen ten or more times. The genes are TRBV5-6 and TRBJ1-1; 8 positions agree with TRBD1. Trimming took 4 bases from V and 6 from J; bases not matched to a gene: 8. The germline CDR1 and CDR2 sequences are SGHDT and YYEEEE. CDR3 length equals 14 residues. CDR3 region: CASSIGQGAAEAFF. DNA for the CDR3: TGTGCCAGCAGCATCGGGCAGGGGGCTGCTGAAGCTTTCTTT. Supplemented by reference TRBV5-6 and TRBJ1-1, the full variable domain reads DAGVTQSPTHLIKTRGQQVTLRCSPKSGHDTVSWYQQALGQGPQFIFQYYEEEERQRGNFPDRFSGHQFPNYSSELNVNALLLGDSALYLCASSIGQGAAEAFFGQGTRLTVV.

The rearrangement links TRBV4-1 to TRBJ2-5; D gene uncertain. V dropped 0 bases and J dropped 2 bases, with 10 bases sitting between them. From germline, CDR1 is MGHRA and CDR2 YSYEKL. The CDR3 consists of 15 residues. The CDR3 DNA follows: TGCGCCAGCAGCCAAGAGAAGTCTGTACAAGAGACCCAGTACTTC. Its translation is CASSQEKSVQETQYF.

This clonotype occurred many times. CDR3 region: CASSDRLAGAAWIDEQYF. CDR3 nucleotide sequence: TGTGCCAGCAGCGACAGACTAGCGGGGGCTGCCTGGATCGACGAGCAGTACTTC. The J gene is TRBJ2-7, the V gene TRBV11-2; 12 bases agree with TRBD2. This CDR3 has 18 amino acids. The trim removed 5 bases at V and 5 bases at J, leaving 16 bases unmatched. CDR1 SGHAT and CDR2 FQNNGV come from the germline V gene.

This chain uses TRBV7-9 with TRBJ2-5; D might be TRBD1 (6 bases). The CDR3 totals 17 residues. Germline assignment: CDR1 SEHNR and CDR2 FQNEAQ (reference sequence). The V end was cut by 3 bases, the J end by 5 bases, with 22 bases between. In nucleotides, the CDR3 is TGTGCCAGCAGCTTCCCCCGACAGGTCGTCGCAGGGGAGACCCAGTACTTC. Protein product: CASSFPRQVVAGETQYF.

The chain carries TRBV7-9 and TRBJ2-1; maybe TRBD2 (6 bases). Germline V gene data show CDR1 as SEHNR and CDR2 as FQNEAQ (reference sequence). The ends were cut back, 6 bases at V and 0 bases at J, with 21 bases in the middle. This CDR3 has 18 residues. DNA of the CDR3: TGTGCCAGCAGGCATACTAGCACGGAGTTTTACTCCTACAATGAGCAGTTCTTC. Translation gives CASRHTSTEFYSYNEQFF.

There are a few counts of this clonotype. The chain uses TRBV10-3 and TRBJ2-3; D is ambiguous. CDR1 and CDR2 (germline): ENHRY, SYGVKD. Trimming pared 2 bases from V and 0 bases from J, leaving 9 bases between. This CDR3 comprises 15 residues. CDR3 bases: TGTGCCATCAGTGAGCCAGTATCTAGCACAGATACGCAGTATTTT. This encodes CAISEPVSSTDTQYF.

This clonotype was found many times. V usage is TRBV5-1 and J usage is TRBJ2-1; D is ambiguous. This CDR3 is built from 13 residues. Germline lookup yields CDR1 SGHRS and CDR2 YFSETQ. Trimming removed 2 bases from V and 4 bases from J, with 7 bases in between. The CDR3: CASSFQSYNEQFF. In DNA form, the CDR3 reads TGCGCCAGCAGCTTCCAGAGTTACAATGAGCAGTTCTTC.

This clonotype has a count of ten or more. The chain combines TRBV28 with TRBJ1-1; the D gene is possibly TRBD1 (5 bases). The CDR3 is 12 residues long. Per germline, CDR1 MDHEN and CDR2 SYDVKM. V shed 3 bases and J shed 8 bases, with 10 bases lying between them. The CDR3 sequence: CASSFRGPEAFF. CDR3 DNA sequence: TGTGCCAGCAGTTTTAGGGGACCGGAAGCTTTCTTT.

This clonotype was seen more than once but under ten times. The CDR3 region has the DNA TGTGCCAGCAGTTCACCACCGGGACACCCAATGCTTTACGAGCAGTACTTC. Residues: CASSSPPGHPMLYEQYF. The chain has TRBV6-2 or TRBV6-3 and TRBJ2-7; D is perhaps TRBD1 (6 bases). Germline CDR1 and CDR2: MNHEY and SVGEGT. Trimming cost V 4 bases and J 4 bases, with 23 bases left between them. This CDR3 spans 17 amino acids.

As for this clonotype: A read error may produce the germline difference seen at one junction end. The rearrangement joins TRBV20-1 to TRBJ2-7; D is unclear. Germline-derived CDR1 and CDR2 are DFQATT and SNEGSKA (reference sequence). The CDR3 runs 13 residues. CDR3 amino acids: CSARDSGPYEQCF. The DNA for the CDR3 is TGCAGTGCTAGAGATTCGGGTCCCTACGAGCAGTGCTTC.

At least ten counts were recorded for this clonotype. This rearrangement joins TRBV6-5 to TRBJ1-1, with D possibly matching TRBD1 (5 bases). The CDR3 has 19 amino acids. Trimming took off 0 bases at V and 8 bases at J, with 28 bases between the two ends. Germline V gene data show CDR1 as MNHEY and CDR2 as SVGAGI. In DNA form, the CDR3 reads TGTGCCAGCAGTTACTCGACGGGCTCCCGCCCCCAGGGCGGTGGGGAAGCTTTCTTT. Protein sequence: CASSYSTGSRPQGGGEAFF.

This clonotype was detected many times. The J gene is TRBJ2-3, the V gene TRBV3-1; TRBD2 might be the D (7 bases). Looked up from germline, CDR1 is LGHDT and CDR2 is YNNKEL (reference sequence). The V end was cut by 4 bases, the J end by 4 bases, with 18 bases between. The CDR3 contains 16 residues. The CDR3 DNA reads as TGTGCCAGCAGCCCTTCGAGGGGGGGGCCGCCAGATACGCAGTATTTT. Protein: CASSPSRGGPPDTQYF.

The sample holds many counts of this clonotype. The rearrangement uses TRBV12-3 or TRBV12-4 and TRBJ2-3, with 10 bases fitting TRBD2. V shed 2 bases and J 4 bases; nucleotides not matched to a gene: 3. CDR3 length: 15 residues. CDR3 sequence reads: CASSLSGGAADTQYF. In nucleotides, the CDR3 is TGTGCCAGCAGTTTAAGCGGGGGGGCGGCAGATACGCAGTATTTT.

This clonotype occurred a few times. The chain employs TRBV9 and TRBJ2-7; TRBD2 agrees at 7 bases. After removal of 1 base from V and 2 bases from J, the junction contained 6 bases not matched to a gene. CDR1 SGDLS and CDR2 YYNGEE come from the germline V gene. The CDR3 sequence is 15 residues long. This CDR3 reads CASSVMASGPYEQYF. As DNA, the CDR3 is TGTGCCAGCAGCGTAATGGCTAGCGGACCCTACGAGCAGTACTTC.

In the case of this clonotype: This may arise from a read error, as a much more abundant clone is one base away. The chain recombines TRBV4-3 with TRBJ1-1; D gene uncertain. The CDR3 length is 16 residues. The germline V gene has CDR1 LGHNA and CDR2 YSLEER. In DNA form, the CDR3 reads TGCGCCAGCAGCCAAGAGTACAGCTTGGATGGCACTGAAGCTCTCTTT. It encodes CASSQEYSLDGTEALF.

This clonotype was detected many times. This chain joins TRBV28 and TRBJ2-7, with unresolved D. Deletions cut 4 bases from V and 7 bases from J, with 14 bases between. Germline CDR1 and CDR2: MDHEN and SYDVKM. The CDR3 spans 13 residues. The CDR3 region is CASSYTIPGEQYF. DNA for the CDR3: TGTGCCAGCAGTTACACGATTCCTGGGGAGCAGTACTTC.

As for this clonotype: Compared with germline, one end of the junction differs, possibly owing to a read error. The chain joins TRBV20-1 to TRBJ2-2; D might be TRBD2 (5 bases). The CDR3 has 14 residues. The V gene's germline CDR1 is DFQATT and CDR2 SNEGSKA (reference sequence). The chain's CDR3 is CSARLGVGTGELLF. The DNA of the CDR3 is TGCAGTGCTAGATTGGGAGTTGGCACCGGGGAGCTGCTTTTT.

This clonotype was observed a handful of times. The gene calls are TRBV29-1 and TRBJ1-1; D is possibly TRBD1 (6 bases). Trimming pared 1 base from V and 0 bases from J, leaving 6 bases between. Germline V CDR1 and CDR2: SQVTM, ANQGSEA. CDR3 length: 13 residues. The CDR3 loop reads CSVEGQVNTEAFF. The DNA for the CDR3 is TGCAGCGTTGAAGGACAGGTGAACACTGAAGCTTTCTTT.

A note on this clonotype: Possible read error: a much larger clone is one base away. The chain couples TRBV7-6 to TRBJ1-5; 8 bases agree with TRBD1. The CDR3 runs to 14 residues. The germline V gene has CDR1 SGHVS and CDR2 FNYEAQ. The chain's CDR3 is CASADRGGNQSQHF. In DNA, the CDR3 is TGTGCCAGCGCCGACAGGGGCGGCAATCAGTCCCAGCATTTT.

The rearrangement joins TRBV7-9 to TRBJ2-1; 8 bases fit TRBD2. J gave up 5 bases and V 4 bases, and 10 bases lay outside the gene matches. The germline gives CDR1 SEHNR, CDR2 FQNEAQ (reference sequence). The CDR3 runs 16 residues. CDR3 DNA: TGTGCCAGCAGCTCGCCATTAGCGGGGCCCAACAATGAGCAGTTCTTC. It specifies CASSSPLAGPNNEQFF. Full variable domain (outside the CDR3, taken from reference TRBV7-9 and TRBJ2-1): DTGVSQNPRHKITKRGQNVTFRCDPISEHNRLYWYRQTLGQGPEFLTYFQNEAQLEKSRLLSDRFSAERPKGSFSTLEIQRTEQGDSAMYLCASSSPLAGPNNEQFFGPGTRLTVL.

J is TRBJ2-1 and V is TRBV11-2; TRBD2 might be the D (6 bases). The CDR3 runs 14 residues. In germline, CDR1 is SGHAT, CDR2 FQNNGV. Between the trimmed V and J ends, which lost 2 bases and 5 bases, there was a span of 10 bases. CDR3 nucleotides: TGTGCCAGCAGCTTATGGATAGCGGACAATGAGCAGTTCTTC. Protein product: CASSLWIADNEQFF. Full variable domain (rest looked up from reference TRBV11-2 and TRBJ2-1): EAGVAQSPRYKIIEKRQSVAFWCNPISGHATLYWYQQILGQGPKLLIQFQNNGVVDDSQLPKDRFSAERLKGVDSTLKIQPAKLEDSAVYLCASSLWIADNEQFFGPGTRLTVL.

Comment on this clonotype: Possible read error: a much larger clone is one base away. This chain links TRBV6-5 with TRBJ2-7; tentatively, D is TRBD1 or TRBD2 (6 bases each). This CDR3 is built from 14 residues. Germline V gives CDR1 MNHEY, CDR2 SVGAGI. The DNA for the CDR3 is TGTGCCAGCAGTTACTTCAGGGGAGGTTACGAGCAGTGCTTC. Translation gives CASSYFRGGYEQCF.

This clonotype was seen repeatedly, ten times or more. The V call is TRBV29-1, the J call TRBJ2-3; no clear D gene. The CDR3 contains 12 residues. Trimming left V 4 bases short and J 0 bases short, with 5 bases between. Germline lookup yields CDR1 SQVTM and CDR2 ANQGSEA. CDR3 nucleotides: TGCAGCGTTGCCCTTAGCACAGATACGCAGTATTTT. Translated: CSVALSTDTQYF.

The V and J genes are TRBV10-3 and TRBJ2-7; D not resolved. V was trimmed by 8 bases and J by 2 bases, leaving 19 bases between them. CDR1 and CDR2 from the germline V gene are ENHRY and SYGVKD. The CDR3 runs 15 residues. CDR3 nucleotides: TGTGCCATCGCCGCGGCGACGGACCGAGCCTACGAGCAGTACTTC. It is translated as CAIAAATDRAYEQYF.

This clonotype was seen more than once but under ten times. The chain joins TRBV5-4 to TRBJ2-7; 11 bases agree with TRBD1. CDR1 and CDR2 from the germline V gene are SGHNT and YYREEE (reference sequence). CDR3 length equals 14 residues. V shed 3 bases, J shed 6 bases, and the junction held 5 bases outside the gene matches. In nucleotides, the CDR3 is TGTGCCAGCAGCTCCGGACAGGGGGCAGTCGAGCAGTACTTC. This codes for CASSSGQGAVEQYF.